This entry concerns a single T cell receptor (beta chain). The data are from a study of blood T cell repertoires in COVID-19. Study overall: Some COVID-19 samples were acute and others convalescent; all came from the United States, Italy and Spain. From T cells, B-cell-depleted T cells, or PBMCs came the material, which was cDNA or gDNA.

The CDR3 is 17 residues long. CDR1 and CDR2 from the germline V gene are SGHDT and YYEEEE. V trimming: 4 bases; J trimming: 4 bases; junction bases outside the gene matches: 12. Methods used by the authors: Researchers report that nucleated cell counts were estimated from reference gene primer amplification. Produced via immunoSEQ multiplex PCR; TCRdb's table is partial and in-frame only. That table gives V, J and clone size, and the DNA gave D and trimming. There are some 97,000 clones in the sample; more than 70% occur only once, and 13% lies in the top ten. The sequenced sample consisted of peripheral blood. The sequence was collected from a human donor in a cohort sampled during active COVID-19. The chain carries TRBV5-6 and TRBJ2-3, with 10 bases fitting TRBD1. The CDR3 loop reads CASSTIPGQGTADTQYF. The CDR3 nucleotides read TGTGCCAGCAGCACCATCCCGGGACAGGGGACGGCAGATACGCAGTATTTT.